Here is one TCR beta chain with its context. This entry comes from a study of blood T cell repertoires in COVID-19. Study overall: Whether acute or convalescent, the COVID-19 samples came from the United States, Italy and Spain. The analysed material was cDNA or gDNA that came from T cells, B-cell-depleted T cells, or PBMCs.

Trimming removed 2 bases at V and 0 bases at J, with 16 bases between. The V gene's germline CDR1 is MDHEN and CDR2 SYDVKM. The CDR3 totals 17 residues. In the original analysis: Amplification of reference gene primers was used by the study to estimate nucleated cell counts. Measured with immunoSEQ multiplex PCR; TCRdb has only the in-frame clones, and not every one. V and J calls and clone size follow that table, whereas D and trimming were derived from the DNA. The sample yields about 240,000 clones, roughly nine tenths seen once. The source is a man in his 60s with acute or convalescent COVID-19. This chain connects TRBV28 to TRBJ1-1; D unclear. Sequencing was done on a sample of peripheral blood. The DNA for the CDR3 is TGTGCCAGCAGTTTAAGGGCTGAAAGGAGGGTGAACACTGAAGCTTTCTTT. Protein sequence: CASSLRAERRVNTEAFF.